One and the same sample provided the 12 T cell receptor beta chains below, sequenced in a study of graft-versus-host responses after intestinal transplantation. Antigen specificity for these receptors is unknown. The assay was immunoSEQ multiplex PCR, and TCRdb's table has in-frame clones only and misses some. This sample has about 120,000 clones, with approximately 95% found just once. The specimen comprised unstimulated CD8+ T cells sorted from spleen or lymph node cells, sampled before intestinal transplant. The origin of the receptors is a human donor who received an intestinal transplant.

The V gene is TRBV7-4, the J gene TRBJ2-7; 8 nucleotides align to TRBD1. The CDR3 runs to 15 residues. CDR1 and CDR2 from the germline V gene are SGHVT and SQSDAQ. V dropped 5 bases and J dropped 2; count of bases not matched to a gene: 8. CDR3 coding DNA: TGTGCCAGCAGCCTAGACAGGGGCCGCACCTACGAGCAGTACTTC. Translating it yields CASSLDRGRTYEQYF.

CDR3 residues: CASSQVREGLETQYF. The CDR3 nucleotides read TGCGCCAGCAGCCAAGTACGGGAGGGCCTAGAGACCCAGTACTTC. This chain joins TRBV4-3 and TRBJ2-5, with 8 bases fitting TRBD2. Per germline, CDR1 LGHNA and CDR2 YSLEER. The CDR3 consists of 15 residues. V was pared by 1 base and J by 4 bases, with 5 bases of the junction left unmatched.

V is TRBV11-2 and J is TRBJ1-6; no reliable D call. The germline V gene has CDR1 SGHAT and CDR2 FQNNGV. The CDR3 loop spans 15 amino acids. The germline V and J ends were trimmed by 4 bases and 6 bases, with 13 bases remaining between them. The CDR3 loop is CASSSRTERNSPLHF. In DNA form, the CDR3 reads TGTGCCAGCAGCTCCAGGACTGAACGTAATTCACCCCTCCACTTT.

The V call is TRBV18, the J call TRBJ1-2; TRBD1 is a possible D gene (5 bases). The CDR3 consists of 15 residues. CDR1 is KGHSH and CDR2 is LQKENI in the germline V gene. V dropped 8 bases and J dropped 2 bases, with 18 bases sitting between them. The CDR3 here is CASEPEVRGNYGYTF. CDR3 coding DNA: TGTGCCAGCGAACCGGAGGTTAGGGGAAACTATGGCTACACCTTC.

The CDR3 reads CASSYSEYEQYF. CDR3 bases: TGTGCCAGCAGTTACTCGGAATACGAGCAGTACTTC. The chain links TRBV6-6 to TRBJ2-7; no firm D call. V was pared by 0 bases and J by 4 bases, with 4 bases between. CDR1 and CDR2 from the germline V gene are MNHNY and SVGAGI (reference sequence). The CDR3 covers 12 residues.

As concerns this clone: A junction end diverges from the germline sequence, so it may reflect a read error. This chain uses TRBV5-4 with TRBJ1-1, with unresolved D. Germline V gives CDR1 SGHNT, CDR2 YYREEE (reference sequence). This CDR3 is 13 amino acids long. The CDR3 bases are TGTGCCAGCAGCCAATACCAGAACGCTGAAGCTTTCTTT. Its translation: CASSQYQNAEAFF.

This sequence joins TRBV5-1 and TRBJ2-7; D might be TRBD1 (6 bases). Trimming took off 0 bases at V and 3 bases at J, with 13 bases between the two ends. The CDR3 contains 15 residues. The germline CDR1 and CDR2 sequences are SGHRS and YFSETQ. The CDR3 protein is CASSLELGTLYEQYF. The CDR3 coding sequence is TGCGCCAGCAGCTTGGAGCTCGGGACACTCTACGAGCAGTACTTC.

V and J are TRBV19 and TRBJ2-3; 7 positions agree with TRBD2. V lost 3 bases and J lost 6; bases outside the gene matches: 0. The germline gives CDR1 LNHDA, CDR2 SQIVND (reference sequence). The CDR3 spans 12 residues. This CDR3 is CASSIGGDTQYF. DNA for the CDR3: TGTGCCAGTAGTATCGGGGGGGATACGCAGTATTTT.

This chain uses TRBV7-9 with TRBJ2-7, with D unclear. Germline CDR1 reads SEHNR; CDR2 reads FQNEAQ (reference sequence). Trimming stripped 3 bases from V and 3 bases from J, with 6 bases between. This CDR3 comprises 12 residues. The CDR3 coding sequence is TGTGCCAGCAGCTTCCTCGACTACGAGCAGTACTTC. This translates into CASSFLDYEQYF.

For the CDR3, the DNA is TGTGCCAGCACCCCCAGGGTATCTGGGAGGGAGACCCAGTACTTC. Translating it yields CASTPRVSGRETQYF. The genes are TRBV28 and TRBJ2-5; D is possibly TRBD2 (6 bases). The germline V gene encodes CDR1 MDHEN and CDR2 SYDVKM. This CDR3 contains 15 residues. Trimming took off 7 bases at V and 5 bases at J, with 20 bases between the two ends.

Of note for this clone: Other DNA sequences in the same sample also yield this CDR3. J is TRBJ2-7 and V is TRBV7-3, with D perhaps TRBD1 (5 bases). V was pared by 2 bases and J by 0 bases, with 11 bases between. Per the germline V gene, CDR1 is SGHTA and CDR2 is FQGTGA. The CDR3 covers 15 residues. The CDR3 nucleotides are TGTGCCAGCAGCTTAGGTTCAGGGCCCTCCTACGAGCAGTACTTC. Amino acids: CASSLGSGPSYEQYF.

CDR3 in amino acids: CASSQVPYEQYF. The CDR3 coding sequence is TGTGCCAGCAGCCAAGTCCCCTACGAGCAGTACTTC. The V gene is TRBV7-8, the J gene TRBJ2-7; D uncertain. Germline V gene data show CDR1 as SGHVS and CDR2 as FQNEAQ. Deletions cut 5 bases from V and 2 bases from J, with 7 bases between. This CDR3 spans 12 amino acids.